This T cell receptor (beta chain) derives from a study of T cell clonality in common variable immunodeficiency. The study, taken as a whole, reports: Common variable immunodeficiency TCR beta sequences reportedly had fewer deletions and N-nucleotide insertions.

Germline assignment: CDR1 DFQATT and CDR2 SNEGSKA (reference sequence). The V segment lost 1 base and the J segment 5 bases; nucleotides outside the gene matches: 9. The length of the CDR3 is 15 residues. This clone was picked up a small number of times. Its specificity is unknown. The read ends 3 residues before the CDR3 terminus; that terminus is restored from the germline J gene. Here immunoSEQ multiplex PCR was the method, and the copy in TCRdb shows in-frame clones only, minus some. This sample comprises approximately 17,000 clones, none seen once only. The chain uses TRBV20-1 and TRBJ1-2; 8 bases are shared with TRBD1. The sample comprised peripheral blood mononuclear cells. The sequence derives from a human donor with common variable immunodeficiency. The part of the CDR3 DNA that was read is TGCAGTGCTAGAGGGGGGCGGGACAGGAGGTATGGC. This encodes CSARGGRDRRYG. The full-length CDR3 reads as CSARGGRDRRYGYTF.